Here is one TCR beta chain with its context. Its target is not known. The sample is drawn from a study of shared clonotypes between healthy human individuals. At the level of the study: CD4 naive cells filled three plates per donor, CD4 memory three, CD8 naive two and CD8 memory one. Study-wide results and caveats: Several donors shared about 5% of their naive CD4 clonotypes. Among donors, the sharing of clonotypes was expected to be influenced by sequencing depth. Rarefaction indicated that sorted-subset sequencing remained incomplete although depth was large.

The CDR3 extends over 13 amino acids. The V end was cut by 2 bases, the J end by 2 bases, with 4 bases between. Germline CDR1 is SGHTS and CDR2 is YDEGEE. Clones were read by immunoSEQ multiplex PCR, and TCRdb kept only the in-frame ones, dropping some. The sample comprises about 2,100,000 clones, approximately 94% of which are singletons, and 1.5% to 2% rests with the top ten. CD45RO negativity and positive selection for CCR7 defined naive CD8 cells, a population that excluded terminally differentiated effector memory CD45RA+ cells. The sequenced material came from naive CD8+ T cells from PBMCs. The sequence derives from a man aged 18 to 29 in good health. Some clones in this sample may be carry-over from other donors' samples. The chain links TRBV5-8 to TRBJ2-2; no clear D. DNA for the CDR3: TGTGCCAGCAGCTTCGGTAACACCGGGGAGCTGTTTTTT. Translated: CASSFGNTGELFF.